This TCR beta chain was observed in a study of follicular helper T cells after annual influenza vaccination. Study-wide results and limits: ICOS+CD38+ cTfh clonality tracked population frequency, and its change tracked circulating plasmablast change.

Trimming pared 7 bases from V and 1 base from J, leaving 12 bases between. There are 14 residues in the CDR3. The germline V gene encodes CDR1 ENHRY and CDR2 SYGVKD. Clones were sequenced by immunoSEQ multiplex PCR, and TCRdb holds only the in-frame ones, with some missing. The data hold some 10,000 clones, with roughly four fifths observed a single time. Concerning this clone itself: The antigen is unknown.

Time point reported: 2015-2016 season, pre-vaccination. The chain joins TRBV10-3 to TRBJ2-3; tentatively, D is TRBD2 (6 bases). This TCR was recovered from an adult who received the influenza vaccine. Sequences were derived from CXCR5+ CD38- circulating T follicular helper cells from blood, sampled on the day of influenza vaccination. Subset of the sample: circulating Tfh, non-naive CD4+CXCR5+PD-1+ (ICOS+CD38+ or ICOS-CD38-). The DNA for the CDR3 is TGTGCCATCACCCTTAGCGGAGGCACAGATACGCAGTATTTT. Translation: CAITLSGGTDTQYF.